The next 17 T cell receptor beta chains were all read from a single sample in a study of blood T cell repertoires in COVID-19. Only in-frame clones appear in the TCRdb table, and some are missing; sequencing was by immunoSEQ multiplex PCR. Of about 250,000 clones listed, 80% to 90% were seen once; the top ten hold less than 2.5%. Sequencing was performed on PBMCs or T cells enriched from blood (not recorded which). The receptors shown here come from a woman under 30 who had recovered from COVID-19.

The chain uses TRBV5-1 and TRBJ2-3; TRBD1 matches at 10 bases. J was trimmed by 11 bases and V by 1 base; bases with no gene match: 13. Germline V gene data show CDR1 as SGHRS and CDR2 as YFSETQ. This CDR3 has 16 residues. The CDR3 region has the DNA TGCGCCAGCAGCTTGTCGGGTCCGGGACAGGGGATCGTGCAGTATTTT. Protein sequence: CASSLSGPGQGIVQYF.

This chain links TRBV19 with TRBJ1-4; D not resolved. V lost 7 bases, J lost 0 bases, and 12 bases lay in between. CDR1 is LNHDA, CDR2 SQIVND, per germline (reference sequence). This CDR3 is 15 amino acids long. CDR3 sequence reads: CASTNTFSTNEKLFF. For the CDR3, the DNA is TGTGCCAGTACAAACACATTTTCAACTAATGAAAAACTGTTTTTT.

This chain connects TRBV5-1 to TRBJ1-6; D is unclear. V was trimmed by 0 bases and J by 4 bases, leaving 8 bases between them. There are 15 residues in the CDR3. Germline assignment: CDR1 SGHRS and CDR2 YFSETQ. The CDR3 loop is CASSLETPYNSPLHF. Here the CDR3 DNA reads TGCGCCAGCAGCTTGGAGACACCGTATAATTCACCCCTCCACTTT.

V is TRBV28 and J is TRBJ2-1; TRBD2 matches at 7 bases. The CDR3 is made up of 14 amino acids. Per the germline V gene, CDR1 is MDHEN and CDR2 is SYDVKM. Trimming cost V 5 bases and J 8 bases; bases outside gene matches: 9. In DNA, the CDR3 is TGTGCCAGCAGTGCTAGCCCCCGGGGGGATGAGCAGTTCTTC. Protein product: CASSASPRGDEQFF. Using reference TRBV28 and TRBJ2-1 for the parts outside the CDR3, the full variable domain is DVKVTQSSRYLVKRTGEKVFLECVQDMDHENMFWYRQDPGLGLRLIYFSYDVKMKEKGDIPEGYSVSREKKERFSLILESASTNQTSMYLCASSASPRGDEQFFGPGTRLTVL.

Written as DNA, the CDR3 is TGTGCCAGCAGGGGGCTGACCAATGAGCAGTTCTTC. It yields the protein CASRGLTNEQFF. J is TRBJ2-1 and V is TRBV12-3 or TRBV12-4, with D possibly matching TRBD1 (5 bases). This CDR3 contains 12 residues. V lost 6 bases and J 6 bases, leaving 9 bases between the germline ends.

Comment on this clone: The sample contains more than one DNA sequence encoding this CDR3. The chain has TRBV5-1 and TRBJ1-2; no clear D. Germline lookup yields CDR1 SGHRS and CDR2 YFSETQ. V gave up 0 bases and J gave up 2 bases, with 8 bases separating them. This CDR3 comprises 14 residues. DNA for the CDR3: TGCGCCAGCAGCTTGGAGAGCCCCAACTATGGCTACACCTTC. Translation: CASSLESPNYGYTF.

The chain combines TRBV9 with TRBJ1-2; the match to TRBD1 covers 8 bases. This CDR3 contains 16 residues. The junction had 12 bases not matched to a gene; V was cut back by 2 bases and J by 6 bases. CDR1 is SGDLS, CDR2 YYNGEE, per germline. The CDR3 coding sequence is TGTGCCAGCAGCGTCCTGAACCCGACAGGGGTGAATGGCTACACCTTC. Amino acid sequence: CASSVLNPTGVNGYTF.

The chain is built from TRBV5-1 and TRBJ1-2, with TRBD1 identical over 8 bases. Losses at the gene ends were 4 bases for V and 8 bases for J; bases not matched to a gene: 10. Germline CDR1 SGHRS, CDR2 YFSETQ. The CDR3 runs 14 residues. This CDR3 is CASSLGQGASGYTF. In nucleotides, the CDR3 is TGCGCCAGCAGCCTTGGCCAGGGGGCGTCCGGCTACACCTTC.

The CDR3 DNA follows: TGTGCCAGCAGCTTACAAGCGACAGGGGTGGAGACCCAGTACTTC. It encodes CASSLQATGVETQYF. V and J are TRBV3-1 (or the pseudogene TRBV3-2) and TRBJ2-5; TRBD1 matches 8 bases. Germline CDR1 is LGHDT and CDR2 is YNNKEL (reference sequence). Losses at the gene ends were 5 bases for V and 5 bases for J; bases not matched to a gene: 10. The CDR3 covers 15 residues.

The CDR3 DNA sequence: TGTGCCAGCAGCCCACCCCCAGAGAACACTGAAGCTTTCTTT. Residues: CASSPPPENTEAFF. The genes are TRBV7-9 and TRBJ1-1; D is unclear. Germline loops: CDR1 SEHNR, CDR2 FQNEAQ (reference sequence). The V end was cut by 5 bases, the J end by 1 base, with 11 bases between. The CDR3 is made up of 14 amino acids.

The chain uses TRBV9 and TRBJ2-6, with D perhaps TRBD1 (5 bases). Germline lookup yields CDR1 SGDLS and CDR2 YYNGEE. V lost 4 bases, J lost 0 bases, and 8 bases lay in between. This CDR3 has 15 residues. Here the CDR3 reads CASSTGSSGANVLTF. The CDR3 DNA follows: TGTGCCAGCAGCACAGGTAGCTCTGGGGCCAACGTCCTGACTTTC.

This chain joins TRBV11-2 and TRBJ1-2; D ambiguous. This CDR3 region has 13 residues. With 1 base removed from V and 6 bases from J, the gap between germline ends came to 9 bases. Germline lookup yields CDR1 SGHAT and CDR2 FQNNGV. In nucleotides, the CDR3 is TGTGCCAGCAGCTTAGTTTTTGTAGATGGCTACACCTTC. As protein: CASSLVFVDGYTF.

This chain links TRBV19 with TRBJ1-1; TRBD1 is a possible D gene (5 bases). CDR3 length equals 15 residues. V lost 5 bases and J lost 1, with 14 bases in between. The V gene's germline CDR1 is LNHDA and CDR2 SQIVND (reference sequence). The CDR3 sequence is CASSATGTQNTEAFF. The CDR3 DNA sequence: TGTGCCAGTAGTGCGACCGGGACTCAGAACACTGAAGCTTTCTTT.

The V and J genes are TRBV21-1 and TRBJ2-5; the D call of TRBD1 is as the table states it, not checked on the DNA. TRBV21-1 counts as a pseudogene. This CDR3 is built from 14 residues. CDR3 region: CASSKQGTMETQYF. In nucleotides, the CDR3 is TGTGCCAGCAGCAAACAGGGGACCATGGAGACCCAGTACTTC.

The chain employs TRBV5-5 and TRBJ1-5, with a tentative D call TRBD1 (5 bases). CDR1 and CDR2 (germline): SGHKS, YYEKEE (reference sequence). V lost 7 bases and J 3 bases, leaving 17 bases between the germline ends. The CDR3 length is 15 residues. The DNA for the CDR3 is TGTGCCAGCGGTTATACGGGGGACTACAATCAGCCCCAGCATTTT. It yields the protein CASGYTGDYNQPQHF.

The genes are TRBV6-5 and TRBJ2-1, with TRBD1 matching 7 bases. This CDR3 region has 12 residues. V lost 5 bases to trimming and J lost 14 bases; unmatched junction nucleotides: 9. Germline loops: CDR1 MNHEY, CDR2 SVGAGI. CDR3 sequence: CASSTTQGKEFF. CDR3 DNA sequence: TGTGCCAGCAGTACCACACAGGGGAAGGAGTTCTTC.

The V and J genes are TRBV10-3 and TRBJ2-1, with TRBD1 matching over 8 bases. The CDR3 consists of 11 residues. The germline V gene has CDR1 ENHRY and CDR2 SYGVKD. V was clipped by 9 bases and J by 10 bases; unmatched bases: 5. The CDR3 loop is CAIGQGGEQFF. CDR3 nucleotide sequence: TGTGCCATTGGACAGGGAGGCGAGCAGTTCTTC.